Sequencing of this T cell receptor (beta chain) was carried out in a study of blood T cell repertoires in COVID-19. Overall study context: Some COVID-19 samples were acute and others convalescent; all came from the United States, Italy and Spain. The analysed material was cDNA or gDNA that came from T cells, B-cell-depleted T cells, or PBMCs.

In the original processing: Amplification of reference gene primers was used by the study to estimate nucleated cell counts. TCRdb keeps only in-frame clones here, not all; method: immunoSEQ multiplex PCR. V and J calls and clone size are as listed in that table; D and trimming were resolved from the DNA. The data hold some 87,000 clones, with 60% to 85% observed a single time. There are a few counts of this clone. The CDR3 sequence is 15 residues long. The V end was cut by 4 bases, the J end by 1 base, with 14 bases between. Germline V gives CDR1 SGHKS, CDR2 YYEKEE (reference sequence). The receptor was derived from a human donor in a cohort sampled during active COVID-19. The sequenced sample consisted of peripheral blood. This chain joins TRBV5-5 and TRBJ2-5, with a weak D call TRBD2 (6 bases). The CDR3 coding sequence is TGTGCCAGCAGCCCCGAGAGGGGAGGCCAAGAGACCCAGTACTTC. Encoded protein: CASSPERGGQETQYF.